This T cell receptor beta chain was profiled in a study of T cells in Graves' hyperthyroidism and ophthalmopathy. This clonotype was detected a few times. Amplification of TCR beta CDR3 regions used RNA as the template. HTBI primers were used for first-round RT-PCR of the TCR CDR3. TCRdb processed the multiplex PCR reads anew with MiXCR; each CDR3 protein has one entry. The data show around 190,000 distinct CDR3 sequences, less than 20% seen once. The V end was cut by 5 bases, the J end by 5 bases, with 11 bases between. Germline V gives CDR1 KGHDR, CDR2 SFDVKD. This CDR3 has 14 amino acids. This chain joins TRBV24-1 and TRBJ2-2; D might be TRBD1 (6 bases). The clonotype comes from a woman in her forties or fifties with Graves' hyperthyroidism. The source material was blood. The CDR3 is CATSGTEPTGELFF. The CDR3 DNA reads TGTGCCACCAGTGGGACAGAACCAACCGGGGAGCTGTTTTTT.